This TCR beta chain was profiled in a study of T cells in Graves' hyperthyroidism and ophthalmopathy. Study results and caveats: Blood also showed most of the thyroid clonotypes that were expanded above 0.001.

This clonotype appeared a few times. Its target is unknown. Stable hyperthyroidism: no ophthalmopathy progression over 18 months of follow-up. Clinicians diagnosed patients from clinical symptoms, serum thyroxine and TRAb, thyroid ultrasound and orbital computed tomography. RNA transcripts gave rise to amplified TCR beta CDR3 regions. RT-PCR in the first round (using the HTBI primer set) targeted the TCR CDR3. TCRdb re-called the multiplex PCR reads through MiXCR, storing one row per CDR3 protein. The sample has about 590,000 distinct CDR3 sequences, around a sixth seen once. This receptor was taken from a woman aged 25 to 39 with Graves' hyperthyroidism. The sequencing input was blood.

CDR3 residues: CATSRGAGYEQYF. The DNA of the CDR3 is TGTGCCACCAGCAGAGGAGCTGGGTACGAGCAGTACTTC. The chain uses TRBV15 and TRBJ2-7; D uncertain. V lost 1 base to trimming and J lost 4 bases, with 8 bases between them. Germline assignment: CDR1 LNHNV and CDR2 YYDKDF (reference sequence). The CDR3 contains 13 residues.